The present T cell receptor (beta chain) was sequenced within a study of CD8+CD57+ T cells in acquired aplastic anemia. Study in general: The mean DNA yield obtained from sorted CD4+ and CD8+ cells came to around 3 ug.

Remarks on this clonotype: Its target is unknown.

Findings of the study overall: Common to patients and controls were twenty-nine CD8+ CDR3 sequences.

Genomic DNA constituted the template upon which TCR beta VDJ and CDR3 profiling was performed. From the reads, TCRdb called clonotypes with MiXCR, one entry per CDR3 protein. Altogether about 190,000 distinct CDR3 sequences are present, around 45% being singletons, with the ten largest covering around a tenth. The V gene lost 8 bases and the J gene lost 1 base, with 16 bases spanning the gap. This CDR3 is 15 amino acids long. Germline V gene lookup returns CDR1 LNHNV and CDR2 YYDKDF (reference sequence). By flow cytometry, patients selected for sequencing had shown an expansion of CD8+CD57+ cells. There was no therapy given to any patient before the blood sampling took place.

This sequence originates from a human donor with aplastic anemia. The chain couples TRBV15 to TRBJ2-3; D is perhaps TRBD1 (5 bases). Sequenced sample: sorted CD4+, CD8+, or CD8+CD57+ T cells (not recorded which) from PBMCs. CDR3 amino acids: CATATAGQGTDTQYF. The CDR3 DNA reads TGTGCCACCGCCACAGCAGGGCAGGGCACAGATACGCAGTATTTT.